This T cell receptor (beta chain) was identified in a study of PD-1 blockade in classical Hodgkin lymphoma. General study points: Complete responders' baseline diversity resembled that of newly diagnosed patients. TCR diversity rose significantly by C4D1 in CD4+ but not CD8+ cells. Patients were excluded if nivolumab began under 1 year after ASCT (the autologous transplant).

All patients relapsed after autologous stem cell transplantation, and brentuximab vedotin exposure varied. Profiling relied on immunoSEQ multiplex PCR, and the TCRdb table lists in-frame clones only, not all of them. The sample lists 46,000 or so clones; approximately 91% were seen once. The count of this clone is one. What it binds is unknown. V lost 1 base, J lost 2 bases, and 9 bases lay in between. The CDR3 is made up of 14 amino acids. Germline V CDR1 and CDR2: MNHEY, SVGAGI. The clonotype originates from a human donor with classical Hodgkin lymphoma. Sample: peripheral blood mononuclear cells (PBMCs), taken at baseline. The gene calls are TRBV6-5 and TRBJ2-7; D unclear. CDR3 DNA: TGTGCCAGCAGTTACTTTGCTACCACCTACGAGCAGTACTTC. This codes for CASSYFATTYEQYF.